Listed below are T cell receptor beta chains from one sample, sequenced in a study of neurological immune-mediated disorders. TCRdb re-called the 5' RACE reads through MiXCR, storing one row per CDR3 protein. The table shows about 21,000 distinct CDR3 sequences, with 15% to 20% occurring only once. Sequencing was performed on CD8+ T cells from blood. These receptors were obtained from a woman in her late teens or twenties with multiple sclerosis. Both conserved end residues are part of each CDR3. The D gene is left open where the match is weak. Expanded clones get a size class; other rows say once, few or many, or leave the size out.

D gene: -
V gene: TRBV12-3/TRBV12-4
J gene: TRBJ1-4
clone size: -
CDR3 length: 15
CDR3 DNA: TGTGCCAGCAGTCTCCGGACGGCGGCTAATGAAAAACTGTTTTTT
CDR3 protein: CASSLRTAANEKLFF

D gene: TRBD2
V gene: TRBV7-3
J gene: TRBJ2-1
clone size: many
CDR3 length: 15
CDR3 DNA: TGTGCCAGCAGCTTATGGGGGGGCTCCTACAATGAGCAGTTCTTC
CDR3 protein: CASSLWGGSYNEQFF

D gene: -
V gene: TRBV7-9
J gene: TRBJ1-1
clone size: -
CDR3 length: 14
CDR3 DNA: TGTGCCAGCAGTTTCTTTTTTGCGGGGGATGAAGCTTTCTTT
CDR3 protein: CASSFFFAGDEAFF

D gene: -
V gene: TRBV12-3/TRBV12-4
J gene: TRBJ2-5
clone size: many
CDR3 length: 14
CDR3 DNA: TGTGCCAGCAGCGCACAGGGTAGCCAAGAGACCCAGTACTTC
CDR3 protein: CASSAQGSQETQYF

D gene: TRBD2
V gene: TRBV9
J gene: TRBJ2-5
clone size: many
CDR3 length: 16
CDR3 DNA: TGTGCCAGCAGCGCCCTACTAGCGGGTGACGCGGAGACCCAGTACTTC
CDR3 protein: CASSALLAGDAETQYF

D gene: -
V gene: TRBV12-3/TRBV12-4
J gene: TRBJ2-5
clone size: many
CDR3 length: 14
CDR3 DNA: TGTGCCAGCAGTTTTGACGGGAGTCAAGAGACCCAGTACTTC
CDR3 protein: CASSFDGSQETQYF

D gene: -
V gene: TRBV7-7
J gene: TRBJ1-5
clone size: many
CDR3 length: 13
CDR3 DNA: TGTGCTAGCAGCTTAGCTTGGAATCAGCCCCAGCATTTT
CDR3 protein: CASSLAWNQPQHF

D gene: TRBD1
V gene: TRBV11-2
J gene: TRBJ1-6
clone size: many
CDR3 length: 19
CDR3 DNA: TGTGCCAGCAGCTTAGTTGGGACAGGGCTAAGCTCCTATAATTCACCCCTCCACTTT
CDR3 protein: CASSLVGTGLSSYNSPLHF

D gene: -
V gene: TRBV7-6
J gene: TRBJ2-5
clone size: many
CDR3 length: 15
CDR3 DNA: TGTGCCAGCAGATGGCGGGCGGGGGCCGAAGAGACCCAGTACTTC
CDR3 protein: CASRWRAGAEETQYF

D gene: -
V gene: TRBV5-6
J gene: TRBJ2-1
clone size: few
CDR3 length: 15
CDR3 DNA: TGTGCCAGCAGCTACAGGTTCGGACCCTACAATGAGCAGTTCTTC
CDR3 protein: CASSYRFGPYNEQFF